This record covers a single T cell receptor (beta chain). The sample is drawn from a study of blood T cell repertoires in COVID-19. At the level of the study: Samples came from the United States, Italy and Spain, spanning acute and convalescent COVID-19.

In the source study's methods: Estimation of nucleated cell counts relied on the amplification of reference gene primers. Produced via immunoSEQ multiplex PCR; TCRdb's table is partial and in-frame only. The V and J calls and the clone size are those of that table, but D and trimming were determined from the DNA. Here the sample spans around 72,000 clones, roughly 87% being singletons. Germline CDR1 SGDLS, CDR2 YYNGEE. The V end lost 0 bases, the J end lost 2 bases, and 8 bases lay between the germline ends. CDR3 size: 14 residues. The rearrangement joins TRBV9 to TRBJ1-1; D gene unclear. The sample consisted of peripheral blood. This receptor was taken from a woman between 45 and 60 years old with acute or convalescent COVID-19. In nucleotides, the CDR3 is TGTGCCAGCAGCGTAGATCCCCAAAACACTGAAGCTTTCTTT. Encoded protein: CASSVDPQNTEAFF.